This T cell receptor (beta chain) was recorded in a study of Ad26.COV2.S vaccination and SARS-CoV-2 variants. Study at large: Each vaccinee took Ad26.COV2.S intramuscularly, once or twice 56 days apart.

Treatment specified: approximately 18 received Ad26.COV2.S at low or high dose, single or two shots; 5 received placebo; per-sample allocation not given. Samples were taken on day 63 after the first vaccine or placebo injection. General observations from the study: For non-spike TCRs, breadth in vaccine recipients resembled that in placebo recipients. Placebo recipients trailed vaccine recipients in spike-specific TCR breadth.

This clone has more than one count but fewer than ten. Its specificity is unknown. Some clones are missing from TCRdb's copy, which holds only in-frame ones; the method was immunoSEQ multiplex PCR. The sample holds around 450,000 clones; roughly nine tenths are singletons and the top ten take 1.5% to 2%. V was clipped by 4 bases and J by 1 base; unmatched bases: 7. This CDR3 is 15 amino acids long. Germline V gene sequence: CDR1 SEHNR, CDR2 FQNEAQ (reference sequence). This rearrangement joins TRBV7-9 to TRBJ2-7; 7 nucleotides line up with TRBD1. The material was peripheral blood, obtained in a trial of Ad26.COV2.S vaccine versus placebo. The sequence came from a person aged 18-65 years who received the Ad26.COV2.S COVID-19 vaccine or a placebo. CDR3 nucleotide sequence: TGTGCCAGCAGCTCCCGAGAGACAGGGTCCTACGAGCAGTACTTC. Amino acids: CASSSRETGSYEQYF.